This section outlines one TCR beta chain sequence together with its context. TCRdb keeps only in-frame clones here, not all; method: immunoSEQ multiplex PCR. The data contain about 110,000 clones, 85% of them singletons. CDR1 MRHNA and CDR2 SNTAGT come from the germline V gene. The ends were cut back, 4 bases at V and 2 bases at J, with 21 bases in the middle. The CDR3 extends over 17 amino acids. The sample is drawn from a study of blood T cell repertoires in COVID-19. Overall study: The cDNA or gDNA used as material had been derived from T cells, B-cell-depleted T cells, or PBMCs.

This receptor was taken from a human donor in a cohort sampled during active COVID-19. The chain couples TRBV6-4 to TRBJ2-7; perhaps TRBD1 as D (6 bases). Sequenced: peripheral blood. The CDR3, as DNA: TGTGCCAGCAGTGGAGGGGGTCTAGGCCTGGCTCCCTACGAGCAGTACTTC. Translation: CASSGGGLGLAPYEQYF.